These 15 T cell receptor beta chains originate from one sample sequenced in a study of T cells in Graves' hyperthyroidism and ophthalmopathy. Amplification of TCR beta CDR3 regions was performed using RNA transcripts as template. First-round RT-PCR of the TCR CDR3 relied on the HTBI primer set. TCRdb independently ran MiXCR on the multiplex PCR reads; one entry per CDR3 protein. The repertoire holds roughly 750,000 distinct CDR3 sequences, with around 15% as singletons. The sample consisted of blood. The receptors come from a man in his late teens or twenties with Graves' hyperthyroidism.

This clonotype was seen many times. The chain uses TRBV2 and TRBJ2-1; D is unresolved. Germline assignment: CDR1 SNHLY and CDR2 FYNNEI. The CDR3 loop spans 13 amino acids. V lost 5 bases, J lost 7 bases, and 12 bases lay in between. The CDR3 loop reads CASSLSLGNEQFF. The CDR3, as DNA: TGTGCCAGCAGTCTATCATTGGGGAATGAGCAGTTCTTC.

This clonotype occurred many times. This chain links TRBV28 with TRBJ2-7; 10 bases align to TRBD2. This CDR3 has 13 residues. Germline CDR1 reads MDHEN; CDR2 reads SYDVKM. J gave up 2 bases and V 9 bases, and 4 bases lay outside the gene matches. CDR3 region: CASTSGTPYEQYF. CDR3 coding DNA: TGTGCCAGTACTAGCGGGACTCCCTACGAGCAGTACTTC. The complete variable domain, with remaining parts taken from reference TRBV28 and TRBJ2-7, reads DVKVTQSSRYLVKRTGEKVFLECVQDMDHENMFWYRQDPGLGLRLIYFSYDVKMKEKGDIPEGYSVSREKKERFSLILESASTNQTSMYLCASTSGTPYEQYFGPGTRLTVT.

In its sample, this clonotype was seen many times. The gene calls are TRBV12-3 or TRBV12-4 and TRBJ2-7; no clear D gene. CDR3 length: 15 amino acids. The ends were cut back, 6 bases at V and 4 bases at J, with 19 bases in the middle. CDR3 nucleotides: TGTGCCAGCAGCCGCACACCGAAGGTCCCTTACGAGCAGTACTTC. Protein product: CASSRTPKVPYEQYF.

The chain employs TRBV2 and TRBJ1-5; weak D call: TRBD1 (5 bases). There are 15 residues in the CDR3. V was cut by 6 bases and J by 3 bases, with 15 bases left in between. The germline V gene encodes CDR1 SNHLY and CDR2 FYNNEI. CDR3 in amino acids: CASRVGPTVNQPQHF. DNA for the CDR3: TGTGCCAGCAGGGTGGGACCTACAGTCAATCAGCCCCAGCATTTT. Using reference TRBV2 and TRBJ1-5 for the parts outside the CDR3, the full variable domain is EPEVTQTPSHQVTQMGQEVILRCVPISNHLYFYWYRQILGQKVEFLVSFYNNEISEKSEIFDDQFSVERPDGSNFTLKIRSTKLEDSAMYFCASRVGPTVNQPQHFGDGTRLSIL.

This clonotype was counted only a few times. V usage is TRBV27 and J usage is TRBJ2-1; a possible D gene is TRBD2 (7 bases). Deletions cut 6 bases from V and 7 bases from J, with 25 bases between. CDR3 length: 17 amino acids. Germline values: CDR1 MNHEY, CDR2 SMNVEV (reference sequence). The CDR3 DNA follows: TGTGCCAGCAGCTGGGAGAGGGGGGGAGGAGCTAGGAATGAGCAGTTCTTC. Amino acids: CASSWERGGGARNEQFF.

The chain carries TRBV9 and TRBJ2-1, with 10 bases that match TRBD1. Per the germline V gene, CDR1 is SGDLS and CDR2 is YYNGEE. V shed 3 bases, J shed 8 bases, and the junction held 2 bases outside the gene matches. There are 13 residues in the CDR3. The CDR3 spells CASSGQGADEQFF. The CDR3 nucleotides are TGTGCCAGCAGCGGACAGGGGGCCGATGAGCAGTTCTTC.

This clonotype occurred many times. The DNA of the CDR3 is TGTGCCACCACAGGGACTTCGATCACTGAAGCTTTCTTT. Protein product: CATTGTSITEAFF. The chain carries TRBV28 and TRBJ1-1; a possible D gene is TRBD1 (6 bases). V shed 10 bases and J shed 4 bases, with 16 bases lying between them. The germline V gene encodes CDR1 MDHEN and CDR2 SYDVKM. This CDR3 contains 13 residues.

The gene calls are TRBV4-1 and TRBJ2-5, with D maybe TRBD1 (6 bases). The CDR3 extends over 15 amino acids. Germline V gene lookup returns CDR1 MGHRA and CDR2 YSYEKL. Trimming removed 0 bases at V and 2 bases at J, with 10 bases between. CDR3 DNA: TGCGCCAGCAGCCAAGACGACAGGAAGCAAGAGACCCAGTACTTC. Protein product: CASSQDDRKQETQYF.

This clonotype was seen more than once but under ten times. The CDR3 spells CASSLEAGISSYEQYF. CDR3 nucleotides: TGTGCCAGCAGCCTCGAAGCGGGGATCTCCTCCTACGAGCAGTACTTC. V and J are TRBV4-2 and TRBJ2-7; 7 nucleotides match TRBD2. Germline V CDR1 and CDR2: LGHNA, YNFKEQ. V was pared by 4 bases and J by 0 bases, with 9 bases of the junction left unmatched. CDR3 length: 16 residues.

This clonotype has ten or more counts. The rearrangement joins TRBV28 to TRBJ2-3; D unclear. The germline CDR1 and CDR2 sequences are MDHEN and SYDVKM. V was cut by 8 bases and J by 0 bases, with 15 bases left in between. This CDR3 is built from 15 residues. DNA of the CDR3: TGTGCCAGCGGTCTTATGGGCCCTAGCACAGATACGCAGTATTTT. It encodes CASGLMGPSTDTQYF.

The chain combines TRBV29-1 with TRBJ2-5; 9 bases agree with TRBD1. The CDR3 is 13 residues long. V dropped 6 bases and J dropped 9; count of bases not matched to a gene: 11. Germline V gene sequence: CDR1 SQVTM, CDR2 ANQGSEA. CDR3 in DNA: TGCAGCGTCGGTGACCGGGACAGGGTGGCCCAGTACTTC. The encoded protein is CSVGDRDRVAQYF. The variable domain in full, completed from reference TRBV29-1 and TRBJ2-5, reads SAVISQKPSRDICQRGTSLTIQCQVDSQVTMMFWYRQQPGQSLTLIATANQGSEATYESGFVIDKFPISRPNLTFSTLTVSNMSPEDSSIYLCSVGDRDRVAQYFGPGTRLLVL.

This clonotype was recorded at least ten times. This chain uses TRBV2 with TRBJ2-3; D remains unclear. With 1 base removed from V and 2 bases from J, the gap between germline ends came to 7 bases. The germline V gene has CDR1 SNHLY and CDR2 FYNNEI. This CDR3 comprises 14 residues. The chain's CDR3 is CASSEEAVTDTQYF. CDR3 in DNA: TGTGCCAGCAGTGAAGAGGCGGTCACAGATACGCAGTATTTT.

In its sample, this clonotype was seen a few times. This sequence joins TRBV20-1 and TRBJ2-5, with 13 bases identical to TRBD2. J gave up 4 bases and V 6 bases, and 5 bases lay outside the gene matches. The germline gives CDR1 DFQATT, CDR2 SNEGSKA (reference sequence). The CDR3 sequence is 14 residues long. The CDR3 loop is CSASGLAGPETQYF. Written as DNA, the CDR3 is TGCAGTGCGTCGGGACTAGCGGGGCCAGAGACCCAGTACTTC.

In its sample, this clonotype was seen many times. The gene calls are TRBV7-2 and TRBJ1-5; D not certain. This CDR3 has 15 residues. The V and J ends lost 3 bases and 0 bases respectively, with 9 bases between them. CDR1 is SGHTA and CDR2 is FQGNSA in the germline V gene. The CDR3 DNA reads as TGTGCCAGCAGCTTGATAGCGTCTAGCAATCAGCCCCAGCATTTT. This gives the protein CASSLIASSNQPQHF.

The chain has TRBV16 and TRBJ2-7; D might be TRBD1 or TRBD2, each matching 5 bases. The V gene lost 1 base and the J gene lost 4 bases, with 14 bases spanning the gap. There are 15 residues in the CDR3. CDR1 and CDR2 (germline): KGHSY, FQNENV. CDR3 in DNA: TGTGCCAGCAGCCAATACAAGAGAGAGGGGTACGAGCAGTACTTC. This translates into CASSQYKREGYEQYF.